The source of this T cell receptor (beta chain) is a study of shared clonotypes between healthy human individuals. Study outcomes and limitations: Sampling covered blood only; tissue repertoires likely differ. The small donor group covered limited genetic and exposure diversity.

As for this clone: Its antigen is unknown.

The table came from immunoSEQ multiplex PCR; TCRdb's copy has only in-frame clones and leaves some out. Seen here are millions of clones, about 92% observed once, and the top ten hold under 2%. CDR1 is LNHDA, CDR2 SQIVND, per germline (reference sequence). The V and J ends lost 5 bases and 7 bases, in that order; junction bases with no gene match: 7. This CDR3 has 16 amino acids. CD8 cells regarded as naive lacked CD45RO, were positively chosen for CCR7, and omitted terminally differentiated effector memory CD45RA+ cells. The V call is TRBV19, the J call TRBJ2-1; TRBD2 agrees at 14 bases. This TCR was sampled from a man younger than 35 in good health. Some clones in this sample may be carry-over from other donors' samples. The sample was naive CD8+ T cells from PBMCs. This CDR3 reads CASSPTGLAGVNEQFF. Written as DNA, the CDR3 is TGTGCCAGTAGTCCTACGGGACTAGCGGGAGTGAATGAGCAGTTCTTC.